This TCR beta chain was found in a study of identical twins. A universal primer site was incorporated via template switching, and the cDNA contained unique molecular identifiers. Each CDR3 protein gets one entry after TCRdb re-called the 5' RACE reads with MiXCR. The sample records over 500,000 distinct CDR3 sequences, 22% being singletons. Per the germline V gene, CDR1 is DFQATT and CDR2 is SNEGSKA (reference sequence). V shed 6 bases and J shed 8 bases, with 12 bases lying between them. The CDR3 is 11 amino acids. This same sample was also part of a study on T cells expressing NK-cell markers.

The clonotype comes from a woman between 18 and 29 years old in good health. Sequencing was done on a sample of CD4+ T cells sorted from blood. This chain links TRBV20-1 with TRBJ2-3, with D unclear. CDR3 residues: CSALLEFTQYF. In DNA, the CDR3 is TGCAGTGCCCTACTTGAGTTTACGCAGTATTTT.